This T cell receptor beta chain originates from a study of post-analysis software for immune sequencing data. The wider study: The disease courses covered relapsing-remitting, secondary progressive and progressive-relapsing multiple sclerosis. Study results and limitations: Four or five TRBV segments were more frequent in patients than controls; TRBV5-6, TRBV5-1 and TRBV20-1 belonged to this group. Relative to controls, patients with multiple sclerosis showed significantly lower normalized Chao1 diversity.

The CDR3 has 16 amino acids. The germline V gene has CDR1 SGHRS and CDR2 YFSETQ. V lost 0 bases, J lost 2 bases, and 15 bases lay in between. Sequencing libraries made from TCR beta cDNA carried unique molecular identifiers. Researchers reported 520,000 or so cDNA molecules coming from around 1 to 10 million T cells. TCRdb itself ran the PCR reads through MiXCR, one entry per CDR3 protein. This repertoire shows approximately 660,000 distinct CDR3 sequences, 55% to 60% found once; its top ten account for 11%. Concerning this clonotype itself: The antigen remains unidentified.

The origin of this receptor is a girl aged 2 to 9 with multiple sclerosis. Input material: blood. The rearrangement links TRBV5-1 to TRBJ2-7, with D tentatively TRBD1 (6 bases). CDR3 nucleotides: TGCGCCAGCAGCTTGGTCGGTTTGGGGGCGGCCTACGAGCAGTACTTC. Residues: CASSLVGLGAAYEQYF.